This TCR beta chain came from a study of cytomegalovirus exposure and HLA in healthy donors. Remarks on this clone: What it binds is unknown. Other nucleotide sequences from this sample produce the same CDR3.

13 Jbeta primers and 60 Vbeta primers were used for the PCR. The method was immunoSEQ multiplex PCR; TCRdb's version includes in-frame clones alone and lacks a portion of them. The table has about 190,000 clones, almost 85% seen once. Study observations and caveats: Researchers reported from a later analysis that most CMV-associated TCR beta chains appeared HLA-restricted.

Trimming stripped 0 bases from V and 4 bases from J, with 4 bases between. The length of the CDR3 is 12 residues. Germline V lookup: CDR1 SGHRS, CDR2 YFSETQ. The chain carries TRBV5-1 and TRBJ1-2, with D unclear. The sample comprised PBMCs. The TCR sequence derives from a boy younger than 18 in good health and CMV-seronegative. The CDR3 sequence is CASSLDFYGYTF. Written as DNA, the CDR3 is TGCGCCAGCAGCTTGGACTTCTATGGCTACACCTTC.